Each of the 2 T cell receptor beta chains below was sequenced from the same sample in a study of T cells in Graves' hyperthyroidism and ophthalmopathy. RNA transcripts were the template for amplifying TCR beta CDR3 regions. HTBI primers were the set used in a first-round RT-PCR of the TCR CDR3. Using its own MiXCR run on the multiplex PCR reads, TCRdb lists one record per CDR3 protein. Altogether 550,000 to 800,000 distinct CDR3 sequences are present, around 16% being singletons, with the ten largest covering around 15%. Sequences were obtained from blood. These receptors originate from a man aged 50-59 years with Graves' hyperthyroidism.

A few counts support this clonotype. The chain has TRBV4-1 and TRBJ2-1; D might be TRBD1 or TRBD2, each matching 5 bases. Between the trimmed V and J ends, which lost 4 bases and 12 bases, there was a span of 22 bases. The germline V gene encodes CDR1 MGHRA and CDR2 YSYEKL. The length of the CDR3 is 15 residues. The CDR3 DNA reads TGCGCCAGCAGCCGGGACCCGGCTGGCCTTACGTTGCAGTTCTTC. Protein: CASSRDPAGLTLQFF.

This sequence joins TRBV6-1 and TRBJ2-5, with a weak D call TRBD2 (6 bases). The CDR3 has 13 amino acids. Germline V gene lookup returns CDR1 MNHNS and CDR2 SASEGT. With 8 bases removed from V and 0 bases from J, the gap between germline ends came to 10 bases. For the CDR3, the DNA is TGTGCCAGCCGAGCGGGCAACCAAGAGACCCAGTACTTC. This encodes CASRAGNQETQYF.